These T cell receptor beta chains were read from a single sample in a study of beta chain features in type 1 diabetes. This table comes from immunoSEQ multiplex PCR, and its TCRdb copy is limited to in-frame clones, with some not included. The repertoire consists of about 700,000 clones, with under 15% occurring once and the leading ten covering 0.02% to 0.025%. Sequences were obtained from naive CD4+ T cells from blood. The receptors shown here come from a man between 18 and 35 years old with type 1 diabetes. Both conserved end residues are part of each CDR3. The order of the fields is CDR3 length, J gene, V gene, CDR3 protein.

>16|TRBJ2-1|TRBV4-1
CASSQGGGMTYNEQFF
>16|TRBJ1-6|TRBV4-1
CASSQGAQGNLSPLHF
>13|TRBJ2-1|TRBV5-4
CASSLLGGDEQFF
>13|TRBJ1-2|TRBV6-5
CASRESGPYGYTF
>17|TRBJ1-5|TRBV5-1
CASSLGGNEISNQPQHF
>16|TRBJ1-6|TRBV5-4
CASSRESGGDNSPLHF
>15|TRBJ2-7|TRBV19
CASSIVQHASYEQYF
>14|TRBJ2-5|TRBV7-2
CASSSNSGGETQYF
>13|TRBJ2-1|TRBV9
CASSVALANEQFF
>15|TRBJ1-5|TRBV10-3
CAISEDRGWDQPQHF
>13|TRBJ1-5|TRBV6-6
CASSYSIGQPQHF
>10|TRBJ1-1|TRBV29-1
CSVSNLGAFF
>14|TRBJ1-2|TRBV28
CASSSGTGNYGYTF
>15|TRBJ1-2|TRBV7-9
CASPYLTTTAGGYTF
>13|TRBJ1-4|TRBV2
CASNTGVDEKLFF
>16|TRBJ2-3|TRBV25-1
CASSEPGQGATDTQYF
>15|TRBJ2-1|TRBV7-2
CASSLSGLAGFEQFF
>15|TRBJ1-2|TRBV7-9
CASSSRDRENYGYTF
>17|TRBJ2-1|TRBV19
CASSIDPRGGPGNEQFF
>14|TRBJ1-1|TRBV5-1
CASSSLVVNTEAFF
>14|TRBJ2-5|TRBV5-4
CASRPGTVGETQYF
>13|TRBJ1-1|TRBV29-1
CSVKGGRNTEAFF
>14|TRBJ2-1|TRBV15
CATSRGGAGNEQFF
>13|TRBJ2-7|TRBV7-6
CASSPRLPGEQYF
>18|TRBJ2-7|TRBV4-1
CASSSPNGPSATTYEQYF
>12|TRBJ2-7|TRBV25-1
CASSEGVGEQYF
>13|TRBJ1-2|TRBV18
CASSQGSSGGYTF
>12|TRBJ1-3|TRBV30
CAWSAAGNTIYF
>13|TRBJ1-6|TRBV30
CAWSVLGDSPLHF
>15|TRBJ2-1|TRBV11-3
CASSLLAGDYNEQFF
>15|TRBJ1-2|TRBV4-1
CASSQEPSFGYGYTF
>16|TRBJ1-1|TRBV4-2
CASSQWSSGPITEAFF
>12|TRBJ2-5|TRBV29-1
CSVEDNPETQYF
>14|TRBJ2-7|TRBV23-1
CASSRTGVRYEQYF
>13|TRBJ2-5|TRBV18
CASSPIRGETQYF
>15|TRBJ2-5|TRBV6-5
CASSLTGTGFETQYF
>16|TRBJ2-5|TRBV7-8
CASSGRGSGLGETQYF
>15|TRBJ2-7|TRBV5-1
CASSLSRGETYEQYF
>12|TRBJ1-2|TRBV10-2
CASSEQGDGYTF
>12|TRBJ2-1|TRBV6-6
CASGGRRNEQFF
>13|TRBJ1-1|TRBV25-1
CASSKTENTEAFF
>13|TRBJ1-6|TRBV25-1
CASSPAYNSPLHF
>17|TRBJ2-5|TRBV7-9
CASSTRLAGGPAETQYF
>16|TRBJ1-4|TRBV5-1
CASSLASPATNEKLFF
>15|TRBJ1-2|TRBV4-1
CASSQETGVNYGYTF
>16|TRBJ2-1|TRBV28
CASSSPMGATYNEQFF
>13|TRBJ2-3|TRBV2
CASSGGPTDTQYF
>15|TRBJ1-1|TRBV5-1
CASSLVAGGTTEAFF